Following are 17 T cell receptor beta chains from one sample sequenced in a study of B cell selection in AIRE deficiency. Regulatory T cells were sorted as CD4+CD25hiCD127low/negative cells. Measured with immunoSEQ multiplex PCR; TCRdb has only the in-frame clones, and not every one. The sample contains 20,000 or so clones, about 90% of which appear only once. The sample comprised CD4+CD25+ Tregs sorted from PBMCs. These TCRs come from a human donor in good health.

This chain connects TRBV7-2 to TRBJ1-6; TRBD1 agrees at 7 bases. Germline loops: CDR1 SGHTA, CDR2 FQGNSA. Losses at the gene ends were 5 bases for V and 10 bases for J; bases not matched to a gene: 5. The CDR3 extends over 13 amino acids. The CDR3 DNA sequence: TGTGCCAGCAGCGTGGACAGGAACTCACCCCTCCACTTT. It encodes CASSVDRNSPLHF.

This rearrangement joins TRBV5-6 to TRBJ1-5; 8 nucleotides align to TRBD1. The ends lost 0 bases at V and 1 base at J; junction bases unmatched: 0. This CDR3 spans 15 amino acids. Germline assignment: CDR1 SGHDT and CDR2 YYEEEE. The CDR3 loop reads CASSLGQGSNQPQHF. Written as DNA, the CDR3 is TGTGCCAGCAGCTTGGGACAGGGGAGCAATCAGCCCCAGCATTTT.

The chain has TRBV7-2 and TRBJ2-5; D may correspond to TRBD1 or TRBD2 (6 bases each). From germline, CDR1 is SGHTA and CDR2 FQGNSA. V lost 2 bases and J lost 1, with 17 bases in between. There are 17 residues in the CDR3. The CDR3 bases are TGTGCCAGCAGCTTATTTTATGTGGGGGGCCCCCAAGAGACCCAGTACTTC. It yields the protein CASSLFYVGGPQETQYF.

The V and J genes are TRBV6-6 and TRBJ2-3; 12 bases align to TRBD1. CDR1 is MNHNY, CDR2 SVGAGI, per germline (reference sequence). This CDR3 has 16 amino acids. After removal of 5 bases from V and 5 bases from J, the junction contained 8 bases not matched to a gene. DNA for the CDR3: TGTGCCAGCAGTAACCGTGGGACAGGGGGCTTAGATACGCAGTATTTT. As protein: CASSNRGTGGLDTQYF.

This chain uses TRBV25-1 with TRBJ2-1; no definite D call. CDR3 length equals 14 residues. The germline V gene encodes CDR1 MGHDK and CDR2 SYGVNS. Trimming left V 2 bases short and J 6 bases short, with 11 bases between. The CDR3: CASSEGDSANEQFF. The CDR3 nucleotides read TGTGCCAGCAGTGAAGGCGACTCGGCCAATGAGCAGTTCTTC.

The sample holds one count of this clone. The V and J genes are TRBV12-5 and TRBJ1-6; D is ambiguous. Germline values: CDR1 LGHNT, CDR2 FRNRAP. Trimming stripped 5 bases from V and 3 bases from J, with 5 bases between. This CDR3 comprises 13 residues. The CDR3 DNA sequence: TGTGCTAGTGGTCTCCTCTATAATTCACCCCTCCACTTT. Amino acid sequence: CASGLLYNSPLHF. The full variable domain, in which reference TRBV12-5 and TRBJ1-6 provide the parts outside the CDR3, is DARVTQTPRHKVTEMGQEVTMRCQPILGHNTVFWYRQTMMQGLELLAYFRNRAPLDDSGMPKDRFSAEMPDATLATLKIQPSEPRDSAVYFCASGLLYNSPLHFGNGTRLTVT.

The chain has TRBV6-6 and TRBJ1-2; D remains ambiguous. V lost 7 bases and J 2 bases, leaving 17 bases between the germline ends. Germline lookup yields CDR1 MNHNY and CDR2 SVGAGI (reference sequence). The CDR3 has 15 amino acids. Here the CDR3 DNA reads TGTGCCAGCAAGGGAAGACGGCTAACAAACTATGGCTACACCTTC. Translated, it gives CASKGRRLTNYGYTF.

V usage is TRBV7-9 and J usage is TRBJ1-4; D remains ambiguous. The CDR3 totals 14 residues. Trimming stripped 7 bases from V and 4 bases from J, with 13 bases between. CDR1 and CDR2 (germline): SEHNR, FQNEAQ (reference sequence). This chain's CDR3 is CASTTPGFNEKLFF. CDR3 coding DNA: TGTGCCAGCACCACACCCGGGTTTAATGAAAAACTGTTTTTT.

The CDR3, as DNA: TGTGCCAGCAGCTTAGAGGTGGGAACGTACAATGAGCAGTTCTTC. Its protein is CASSLEVGTYNEQFF. The V gene is TRBV11-2, the J gene TRBJ2-1; no reliable D call. This CDR3 comprises 15 residues. Trimming left V 0 bases short and J 4 bases short, with 10 bases between. Germline CDR1 reads SGHAT; CDR2 reads FQNNGV.

The chain uses TRBV5-8 and TRBJ2-7, with 7 bases identical to TRBD2. Looked up from germline, CDR1 is SGHTS and CDR2 is YDEGEE. The CDR3 length is 13 residues. Trimming took 4 bases from V and 5 from J; bases not matched to a gene: 6. This CDR3 reads CASSHRTSHEQYF. The CDR3, as DNA: TGTGCCAGCAGCCACCGGACTAGTCACGAGCAGTACTTC.

This rearrangement joins TRBV7-9 to TRBJ1-5; TRBD1 is a possible D gene (6 bases). Trimming took 5 bases from V and 5 from J, leaving 16 bases between them. This CDR3 spans 15 amino acids. The germline V gene has CDR1 SEHNR and CDR2 FQNEAQ (reference sequence). The CDR3 reads CASSLKQGTDQPQHF. CDR3 nucleotides: TGTGCCAGCAGCCTAAAACAGGGAACGGATCAGCCCCAGCATTTT.

The chain employs TRBV6-6 and TRBJ2-7; 7 bases map to TRBD1. Germline-derived CDR1 and CDR2 are MNHNY and SVGAGI (reference sequence). V lost 6 bases to trimming and J lost 6 bases; unmatched junction nucleotides: 14. The CDR3 has 15 amino acids. CDR3 sequence reads: CASSPLGTAWGEQYF. DNA of the CDR3: TGTGCCAGCAGCCCCCTCGGGACAGCTTGGGGCGAGCAGTACTTC.

This chain links TRBV6-6 with TRBJ2-1; TRBD2 aligns across 11 bases. Germline loops: CDR1 MNHNY, CDR2 SVGAGI (reference sequence). The CDR3 extends over 14 amino acids. V lost 6 bases to trimming and J lost 9 bases; unmatched junction nucleotides: 7. CDR3 amino acids: CASSSLAGGFEQFF. The CDR3 DNA follows: TGTGCCAGCAGCTCTCTAGCGGGGGGATTTGAGCAGTTCTTC.

The chain has TRBV6-5 and TRBJ1-2; possibly TRBD1 for D (5 bases). Germline V gene lookup returns CDR1 MNHEY and CDR2 SVGAGI. Deletions cut 6 bases from V and 3 bases from J, with 14 bases between. The CDR3 is 14 residues long. The CDR3 loop is CASSSLGGDYGYTF. Written as DNA, the CDR3 is TGTGCCAGCAGCTCTTTGGGGGGAGACTATGGCTACACCTTC.

The gene calls are TRBV9 and TRBJ2-1; 13 nucleotides align to TRBD2. The CDR3 covers 15 residues. The V and J ends lost 3 bases and 7 bases, in that order; junction bases with no gene match: 4. In germline, CDR1 is SGDLS, CDR2 YYNGEE. As DNA, the CDR3 is TGTGCCAGCAGCGCCCTGACTAGCGGGAGGAATGAGCAGTTCTTC. This gives the protein CASSALTSGRNEQFF.

This clone appeared a single time. A read error may account for a junction end that differs from germline. The V and J genes are TRBV7-6 and TRBJ1-1, with 9 nucleotides matching TRBD1. CDR1 SGHVS and CDR2 FNYEAQ come from the germline V gene. CDR3 size: 11 residues. The CDR3 nucleotides are TGTGCCAGCAGCTGGGGGACAGGGCTGGTCTTT. It yields the protein CASSWGTGLVF.

The CDR3 is CARSSTSGGQGGSLGELFF. CDR3 in DNA: TGTGCCAGAAGCTCGACTAGCGGGGGCCAGGGTGGGAGTCTCGGGGAGCTGTTTTTT. The chain couples TRBV5-3 to TRBJ2-2, with 12 bases aligning to TRBD2. TRBV5-3 is sorted into the ORF group, with uncertain function. The length of the CDR3 is 19 residues. Germline trimming cut 3 bases from V and 7 bases from J; bases unmatched to any gene: 16.